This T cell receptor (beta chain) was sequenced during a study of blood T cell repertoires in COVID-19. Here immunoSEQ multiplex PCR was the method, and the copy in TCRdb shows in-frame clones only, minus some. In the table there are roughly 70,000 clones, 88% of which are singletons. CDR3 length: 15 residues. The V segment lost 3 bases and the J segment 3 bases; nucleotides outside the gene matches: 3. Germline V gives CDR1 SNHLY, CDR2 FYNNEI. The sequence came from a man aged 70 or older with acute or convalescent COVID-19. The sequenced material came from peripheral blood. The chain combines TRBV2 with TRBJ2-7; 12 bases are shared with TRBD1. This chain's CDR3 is CASSEGQGANYEQYF. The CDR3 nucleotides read TGTGCCAGCAGTGAGGGACAGGGGGCTAACTACGAGCAGTACTTC.